This T cell receptor (beta chain) was obtained from a study of identical twins. Carrying unique molecular identifiers, the cDNA also gained a universal primer site through template switching. TCRdb used MiXCR to reprocess the 5' RACE reads, holding one entry per CDR3 protein. This sample has some 630,000 distinct CDR3 sequences, with 7.1% found just once. The junction had 5 bases not matched to a gene; V was cut back by 7 bases and J by 1 base. Germline values: CDR1 MNHNS, CDR2 SASEGT. CDR3 size: 14 residues. This clonotype was picked up many times. Its antigen is currently unknown. Overall study results and limits: Whereas memory repertoires showed no such difference, abundant cord blood beta clonotypes carried fewer insertions.

Separately, the same data were catalogued under a study of yellow fever vaccine responses in identical twins. As reported in that work: Twins showed a vaccine T cell response that reportedly seemed partly convergent, partly personalized.

Sequenced sample: PBMCs. This clonotype originated in a woman under 30 in good health. J is TRBJ2-3 and V is TRBV6-1; 7 bases are a match to TRBD1. CDR3: CASTRQGGTDTQYF. Written as DNA, the CDR3 is TGTGCCAGCACCAGACAGGGAGGCACAGATACGCAGTATTTT.